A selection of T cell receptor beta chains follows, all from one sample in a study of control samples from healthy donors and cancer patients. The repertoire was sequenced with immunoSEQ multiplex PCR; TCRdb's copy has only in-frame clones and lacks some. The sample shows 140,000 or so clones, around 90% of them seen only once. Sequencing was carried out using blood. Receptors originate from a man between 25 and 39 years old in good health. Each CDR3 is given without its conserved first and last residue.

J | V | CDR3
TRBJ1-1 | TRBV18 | ASSPVRVYNTEAF
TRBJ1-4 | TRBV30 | AWSVRVLNEKLF
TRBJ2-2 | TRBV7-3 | ASSSQKAGGPIGELF
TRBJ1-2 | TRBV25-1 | ASRGKPGVYGYT
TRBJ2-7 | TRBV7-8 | ASRSGEISYEQY
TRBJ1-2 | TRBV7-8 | ASSLAPKVGRPANYGYT
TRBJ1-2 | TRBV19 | ASSKARADYGYT
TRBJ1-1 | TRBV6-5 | ASSLNSNTEAF
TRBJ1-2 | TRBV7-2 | ASSLKVSGGNYGYT
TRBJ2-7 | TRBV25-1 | ASSESGGGPSEQY
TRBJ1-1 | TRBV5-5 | ASSATGTEAF
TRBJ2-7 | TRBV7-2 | ASSPQSSAYEQY
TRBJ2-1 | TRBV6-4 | ASSDRGSEQF
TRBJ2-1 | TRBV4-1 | ASSHGGDNEQF
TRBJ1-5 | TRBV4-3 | ASSQVTDQPQH
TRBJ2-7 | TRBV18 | ASSPPRLGAYEQY